The rows below give T cell receptor beta chains drawn from one sample of a study of cytomegalovirus exposure and HLA in healthy donors. TCRdb keeps only in-frame clones here, not all; method: immunoSEQ multiplex PCR. The table lists roughly 220,000 clones, 75% to 95% of them singletons. The sequenced sample was PBMCs. The receptors derive from a woman aged 18-29 years in good health and CMV-seronegative. Each CDR3 is given without its conserved first and last residue. Clone size, where shown, is once, few, many, or a class for clones that have expanded.

clone_size: NA; j_call: TRBJ2-3; v_call: TRBV4-1; cdr3_aa: ASSQLAGVPDTQY
clone_size: NA; j_call: TRBJ1-1; v_call: TRBV7-3; cdr3_aa: ASSLYGVGSLAGAAF
clone_size: NA; j_call: TRBJ1-5; v_call: TRBV7-8; cdr3_aa: ASSIRTDRSQPQH
clone_size: NA; j_call: TRBJ2-3; v_call: TRBV11-3; cdr3_aa: ASSPGTAVADTQY
clone_size: NA; j_call: TRBJ2-7; v_call: TRBV11-2; cdr3_aa: ASSLGPIPYEQY
clone_size: NA; j_call: TRBJ1-5; v_call: TRBV7-9; cdr3_aa: ASSRDRGEQPQH
clone_size: NA; j_call: TRBJ1-4; v_call: TRBV5-5; cdr3_aa: ASSLVEGGSEKLF
clone_size: once; j_call: TRBJ2-5; v_call: TRBV27; cdr3_aa: ASSLSSALGGETQY
clone_size: NA; j_call: TRBJ1-1; v_call: TRBV4-1; cdr3_aa: ASSQVVVGARMRGFEAF
clone_size: NA; j_call: TRBJ2-2; v_call: TRBV5-1; cdr3_aa: ASSLRGANTGELF